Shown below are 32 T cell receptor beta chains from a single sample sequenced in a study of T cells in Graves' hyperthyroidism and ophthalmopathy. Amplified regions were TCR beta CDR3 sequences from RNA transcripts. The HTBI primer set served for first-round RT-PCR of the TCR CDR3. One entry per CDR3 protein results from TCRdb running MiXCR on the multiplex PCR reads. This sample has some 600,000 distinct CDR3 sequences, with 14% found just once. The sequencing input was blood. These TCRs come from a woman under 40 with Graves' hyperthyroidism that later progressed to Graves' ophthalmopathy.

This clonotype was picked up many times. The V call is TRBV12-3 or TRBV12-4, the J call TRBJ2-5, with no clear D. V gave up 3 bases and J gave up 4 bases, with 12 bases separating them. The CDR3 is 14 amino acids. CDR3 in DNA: TGTGCCAGCAGTTTGGCGTACCTCCGAGAGACCCAGTACTTC. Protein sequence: CASSLAYLRETQYF.

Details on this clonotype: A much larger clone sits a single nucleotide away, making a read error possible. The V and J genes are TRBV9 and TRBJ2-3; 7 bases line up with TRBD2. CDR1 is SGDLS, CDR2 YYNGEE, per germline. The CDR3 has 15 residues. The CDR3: CASSSREAVTDAQYF. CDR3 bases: TGTGCCAGCAGCTCCCGGGAGGCTGTCACAGATGCGCAGTATTTT.

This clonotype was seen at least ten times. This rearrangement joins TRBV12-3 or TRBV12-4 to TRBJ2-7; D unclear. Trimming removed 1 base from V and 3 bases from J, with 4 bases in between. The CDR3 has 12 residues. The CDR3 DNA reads TGTGCCAGCAGTTTAGACTACTACGAGCAGTACTTC. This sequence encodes CASSLDYYEQYF.

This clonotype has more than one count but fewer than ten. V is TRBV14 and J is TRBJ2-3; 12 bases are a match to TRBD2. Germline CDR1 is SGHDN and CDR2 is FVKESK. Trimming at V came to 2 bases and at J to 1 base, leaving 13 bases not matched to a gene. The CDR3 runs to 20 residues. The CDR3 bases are TGTGCCAGCAGCCAAAGGTCAAGACTAGCGGGAGTTCCGGGCACAGATACGCAGTATTTT. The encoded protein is CASSQRSRLAGVPGTDTQYF.

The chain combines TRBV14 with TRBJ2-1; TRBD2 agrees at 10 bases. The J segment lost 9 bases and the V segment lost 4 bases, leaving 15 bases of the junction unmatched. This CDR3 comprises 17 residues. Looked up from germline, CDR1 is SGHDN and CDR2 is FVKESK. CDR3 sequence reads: CASSRGLATDSPGEQFF. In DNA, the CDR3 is TGTGCCAGCAGCCGGGGACTAGCGACCGATTCCCCTGGTGAGCAGTTCTTC. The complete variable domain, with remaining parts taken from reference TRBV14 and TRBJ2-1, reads EAGVTQFPSHSVIEKGQTVTLRCDPISGHDNLYWYRRVMGKEIKFLLHFVKESKQDESGMPNNRFLAERTGGTYSTLKVQPAELEDSGVYFCASSRGLATDSPGEQFFGPGTRLTVL.

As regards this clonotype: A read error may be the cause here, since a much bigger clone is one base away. The CDR3 loop is CASSQPRGAEAFF. The CDR3 region has the DNA TGTGCCAGCAGCCAACCACGGGGGGCTGAAGCTTTCTTT. This rearrangement joins TRBV9 to TRBJ1-1, with D possibly being TRBD1 (5 bases). Germline V gene lookup returns CDR1 SGDLS and CDR2 YYNGEE. Trimming took off 4 bases at V and 6 bases at J, with 13 bases between the two ends. The CDR3 runs 13 residues.

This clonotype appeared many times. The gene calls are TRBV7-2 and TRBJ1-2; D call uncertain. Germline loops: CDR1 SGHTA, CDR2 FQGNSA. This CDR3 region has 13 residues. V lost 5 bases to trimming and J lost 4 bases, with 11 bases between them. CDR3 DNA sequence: TGTGCCAGCAGCCCACCAAATAGCTATGGCTACACCTTC. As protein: CASSPPNSYGYTF.

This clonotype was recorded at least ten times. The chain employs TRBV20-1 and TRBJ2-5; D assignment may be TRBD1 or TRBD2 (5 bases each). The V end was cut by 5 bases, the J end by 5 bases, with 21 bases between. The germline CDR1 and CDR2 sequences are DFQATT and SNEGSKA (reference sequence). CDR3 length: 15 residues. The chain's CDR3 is CSADSGTGSAETQYF. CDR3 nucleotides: TGCAGTGCTGACAGCGGTACGGGGTCAGCGGAGACCCAGTACTTC.

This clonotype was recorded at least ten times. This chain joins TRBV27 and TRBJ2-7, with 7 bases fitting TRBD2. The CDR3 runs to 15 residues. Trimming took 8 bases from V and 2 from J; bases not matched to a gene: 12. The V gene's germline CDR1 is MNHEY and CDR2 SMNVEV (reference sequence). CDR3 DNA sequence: TGTGCCAGCGGGTCTAGTCTAGCGGAGACCTACGAGCAGTACTTC. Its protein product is CASGSSLAETYEQYF.

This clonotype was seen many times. CDR3 coding DNA: TGTGCCAGCAGTTTCAGGGACCGGATACAGAATGAGCAGTTCTTC. Residues: CASSFRDRIQNEQFF. The chain is built from TRBV27 and TRBJ2-1; D possibly matches TRBD1 or TRBD2 (5 bases each). CDR3 length: 15 amino acids. Germline CDR1 and CDR2: MNHEY and SMNVEV (reference sequence). V lost 3 bases and J 7 bases, leaving 16 bases between the germline ends.

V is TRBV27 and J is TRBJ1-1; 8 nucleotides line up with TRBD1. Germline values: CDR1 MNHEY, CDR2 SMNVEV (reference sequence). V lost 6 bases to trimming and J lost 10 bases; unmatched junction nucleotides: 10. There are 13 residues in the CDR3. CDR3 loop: CASRSSTGGGAFF. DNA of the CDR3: TGTGCCAGCAGATCCTCCACAGGGGGGGGAGCTTTCTTT.

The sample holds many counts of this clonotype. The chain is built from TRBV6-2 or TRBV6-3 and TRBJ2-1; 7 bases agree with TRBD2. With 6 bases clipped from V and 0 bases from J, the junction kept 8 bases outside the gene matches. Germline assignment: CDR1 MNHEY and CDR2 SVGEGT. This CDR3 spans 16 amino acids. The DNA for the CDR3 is TGTGCCAGCAGAAGGGACTACCAGAGCTCCTACAATGAGCAGTTCTTC. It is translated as CASRRDYQSSYNEQFF.

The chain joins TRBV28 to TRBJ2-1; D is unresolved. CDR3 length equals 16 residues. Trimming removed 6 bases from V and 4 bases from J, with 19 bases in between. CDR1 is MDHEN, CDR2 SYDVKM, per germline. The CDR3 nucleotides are TGTGCCAGCAGCCTCCCAACTGAACACCGTTACAATGAGCAGTTCTTC. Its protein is CASSLPTEHRYNEQFF. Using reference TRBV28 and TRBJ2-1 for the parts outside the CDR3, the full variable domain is DVKVTQSSRYLVKRTGEKVFLECVQDMDHENMFWYRQDPGLGLRLIYFSYDVKMKEKGDIPEGYSVSREKKERFSLILESASTNQTSMYLCASSLPTEHRYNEQFFGPGTRLTVL.

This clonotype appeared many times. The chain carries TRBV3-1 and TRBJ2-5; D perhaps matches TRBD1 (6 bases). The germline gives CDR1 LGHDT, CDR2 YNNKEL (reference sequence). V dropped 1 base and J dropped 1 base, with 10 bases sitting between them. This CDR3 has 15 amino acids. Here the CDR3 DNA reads TGTGCCAGCAGCCAAGCCAGGGGACCCCAAGAGACCCAGTACTTC. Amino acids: CASSQARGPQETQYF.

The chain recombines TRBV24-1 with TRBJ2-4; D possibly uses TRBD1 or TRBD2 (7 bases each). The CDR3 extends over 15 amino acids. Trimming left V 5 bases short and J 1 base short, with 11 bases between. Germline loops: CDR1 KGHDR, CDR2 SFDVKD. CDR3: CATSAGGAAKNIQYF. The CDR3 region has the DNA TGTGCCACCAGTGCAGGGGGGGCGGCCAAAAACATTCAGTACTTC.

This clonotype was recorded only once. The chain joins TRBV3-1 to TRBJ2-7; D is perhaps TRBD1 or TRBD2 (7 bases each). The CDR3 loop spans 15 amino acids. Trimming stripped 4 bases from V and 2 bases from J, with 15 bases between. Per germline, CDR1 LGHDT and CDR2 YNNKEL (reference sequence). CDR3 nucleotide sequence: TGTGCCAGCAGCCCCCCAGGGGGGGAGGCCTACGAGCAGTACTTC. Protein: CASSPPGGEAYEQYF.

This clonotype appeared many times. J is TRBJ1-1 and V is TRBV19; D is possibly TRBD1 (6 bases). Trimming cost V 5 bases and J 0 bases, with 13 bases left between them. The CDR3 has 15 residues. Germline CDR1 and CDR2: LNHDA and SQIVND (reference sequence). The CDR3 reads CASSSTGPLNTEAFF. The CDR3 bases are TGTGCCAGTAGTTCAACAGGGCCATTGAACACTGAAGCTTTCTTT.

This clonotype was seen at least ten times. Here the CDR3 reads CASRRLGGGELFF. CDR3 nucleotides: TGTGCCAGCAGAAGACTGGGTGGCGGGGAGCTGTTTTTT. The chain couples TRBV27 to TRBJ2-2; no reliable D call. The ends were cut back, 6 bases at V and 7 bases at J, with 12 bases in the middle. The CDR3 covers 13 residues. CDR1 and CDR2 from the germline V gene are MNHEY and SMNVEV (reference sequence).

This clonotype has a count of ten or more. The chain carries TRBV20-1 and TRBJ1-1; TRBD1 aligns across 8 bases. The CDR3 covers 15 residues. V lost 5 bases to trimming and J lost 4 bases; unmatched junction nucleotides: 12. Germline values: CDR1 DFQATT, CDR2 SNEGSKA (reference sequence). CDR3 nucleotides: TGCAGTGCTGAGATGACAGGGGCCTTGAGCACTGAAGCTTTCTTT. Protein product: CSAEMTGALSTEAFF.

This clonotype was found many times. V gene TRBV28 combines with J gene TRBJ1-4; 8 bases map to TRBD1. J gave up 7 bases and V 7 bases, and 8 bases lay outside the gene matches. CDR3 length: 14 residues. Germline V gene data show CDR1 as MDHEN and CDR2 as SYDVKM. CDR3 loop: CASTPGQGSEKLFF. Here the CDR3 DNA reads TGTGCCAGCACCCCCGGACAGGGTAGTGAAAAACTGTTTTTT.

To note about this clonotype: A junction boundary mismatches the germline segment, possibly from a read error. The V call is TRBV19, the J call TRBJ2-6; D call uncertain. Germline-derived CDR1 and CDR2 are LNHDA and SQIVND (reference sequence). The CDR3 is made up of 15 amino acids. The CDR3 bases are TGTACCAGTAGTCTACTACCCTCTGGGGCCAACGTCCTGACTTTC. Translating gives CTSSLLPSGANVLTF.

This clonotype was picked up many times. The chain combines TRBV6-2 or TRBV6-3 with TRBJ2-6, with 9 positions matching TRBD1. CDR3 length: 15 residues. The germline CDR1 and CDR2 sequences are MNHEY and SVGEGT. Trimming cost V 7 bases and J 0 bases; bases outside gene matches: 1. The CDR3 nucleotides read TGTGCCAGCAACAGGGGGCACTCTGGGGCCAACGTCCTGACTTTC. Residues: CASNRGHSGANVLTF.

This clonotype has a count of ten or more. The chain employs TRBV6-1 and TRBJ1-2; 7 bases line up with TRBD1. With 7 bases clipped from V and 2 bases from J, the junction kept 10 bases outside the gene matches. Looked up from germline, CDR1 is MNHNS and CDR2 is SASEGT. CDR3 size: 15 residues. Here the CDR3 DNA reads TGTGCCAGCACTTCCGAGACAGGGTTGAACTATGGCTACACCTTC. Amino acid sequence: CASTSETGLNYGYTF.

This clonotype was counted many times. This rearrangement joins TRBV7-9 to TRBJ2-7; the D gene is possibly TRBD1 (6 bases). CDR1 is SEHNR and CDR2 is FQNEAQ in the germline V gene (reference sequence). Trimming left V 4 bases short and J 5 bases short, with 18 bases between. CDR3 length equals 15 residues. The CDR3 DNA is TGTGCCAGCAGCTCGACAGGCCTGCCTGGGAACGAGCAGTACTTC. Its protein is CASSSTGLPGNEQYF.

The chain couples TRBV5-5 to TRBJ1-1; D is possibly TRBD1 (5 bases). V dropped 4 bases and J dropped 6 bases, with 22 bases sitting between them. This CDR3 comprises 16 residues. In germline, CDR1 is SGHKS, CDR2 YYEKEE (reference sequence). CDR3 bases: TGTGCCAGCAGCCCACAAAACCCGACAGTCTTCCCTGAAGCTTTCTTT. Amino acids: CASSPQNPTVFPEAFF.

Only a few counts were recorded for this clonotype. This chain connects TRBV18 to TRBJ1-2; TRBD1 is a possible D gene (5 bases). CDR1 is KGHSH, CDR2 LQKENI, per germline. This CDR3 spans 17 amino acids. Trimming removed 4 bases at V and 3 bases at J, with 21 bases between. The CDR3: CASSQIQAPGSDYGYTF. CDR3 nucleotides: TGTGCCAGCTCACAAATACAGGCCCCAGGGTCGGACTATGGCTACACCTTC.

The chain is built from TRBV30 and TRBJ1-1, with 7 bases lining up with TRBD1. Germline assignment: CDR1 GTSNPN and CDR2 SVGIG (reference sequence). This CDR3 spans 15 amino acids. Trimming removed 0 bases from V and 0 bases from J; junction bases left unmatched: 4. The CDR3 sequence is CAWSVTGVVNTEAFF. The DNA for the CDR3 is TGTGCCTGGAGTGTTACAGGGGTGGTGAACACTGAAGCTTTCTTT.

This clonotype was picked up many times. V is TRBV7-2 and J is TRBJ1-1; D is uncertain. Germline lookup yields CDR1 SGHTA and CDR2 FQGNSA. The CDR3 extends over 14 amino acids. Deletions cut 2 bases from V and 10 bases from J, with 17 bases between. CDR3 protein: CASSLFSATMRAFF. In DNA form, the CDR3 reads TGTGCCAGCAGCTTATTCTCTGCAACCATGAGAGCTTTCTTT.

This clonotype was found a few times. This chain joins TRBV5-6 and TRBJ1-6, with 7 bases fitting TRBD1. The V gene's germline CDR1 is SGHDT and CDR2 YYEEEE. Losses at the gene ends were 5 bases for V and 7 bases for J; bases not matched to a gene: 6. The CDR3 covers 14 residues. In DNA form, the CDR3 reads TGTGCCAGCAGGTCGGGGACAGCGAATTCACCCCTCCACTTT. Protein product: CASRSGTANSPLHF.

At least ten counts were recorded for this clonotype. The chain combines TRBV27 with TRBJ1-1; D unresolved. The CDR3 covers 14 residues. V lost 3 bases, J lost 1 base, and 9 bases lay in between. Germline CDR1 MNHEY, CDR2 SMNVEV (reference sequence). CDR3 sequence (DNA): TGTGCCAGCAGTTTGTGGCATCAGAACACTGAAGCTTTCTTT. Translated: CASSLWHQNTEAFF.

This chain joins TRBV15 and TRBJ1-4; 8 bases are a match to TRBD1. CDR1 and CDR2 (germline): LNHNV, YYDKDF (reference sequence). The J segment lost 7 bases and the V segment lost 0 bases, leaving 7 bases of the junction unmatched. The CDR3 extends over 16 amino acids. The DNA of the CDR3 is TGTGCCACCAGCAGAGATTTGAGACAGGGGACTGAAAAACTGTTTTTT. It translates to CATSRDLRQGTEKLFF.

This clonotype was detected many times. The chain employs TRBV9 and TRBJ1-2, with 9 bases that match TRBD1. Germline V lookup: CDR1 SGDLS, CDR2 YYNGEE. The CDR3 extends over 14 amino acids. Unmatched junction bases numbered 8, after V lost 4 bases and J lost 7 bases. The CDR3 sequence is CASSPDYRGPGYTF. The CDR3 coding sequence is TGTGCCAGCAGCCCAGACTACAGGGGGCCTGGCTACACCTTC.